The rows below give T cell receptor beta chains drawn from one sample of a study of T cells in Graves' hyperthyroidism and ophthalmopathy. TCRdb reprocessed the multiplex PCR reads via MiXCR and lists one record per CDR3 protein. The sample shows around 600,000 distinct CDR3 sequences, about 14% of them seen only once. What was sequenced was blood. The receptors were gathered from a woman aged 45-65 years with Graves' ophthalmopathy. Each CDR3 is given with its conserved first and last residue. A D gene is named only where the DNA matches it firmly. Clone size is given for some rows only: seen once, a few or many times, or a class if the clone is expanded.

v_gene	d_gene	abundance	j_gene	CDR3aa	CDR3nt
TRBV7-6	TRBD1	many	TRBJ2-1	CASSQRDRSYNEQFF	TGTGCCAGCAGCCAACGGGACAGGTCATACAATGAGCAGTTCTTC
TRBV4-3	.	.	TRBJ2-1	CASSQEAAYNEQFF	TGCGCCAGCAGCCAAGAGGCTGCCTACAATGAGCAGTTCTTC
TRBV6-1	.	many	TRBJ2-7	CASRWYRETYEQYF	TGTGCCAGCAGATGGTACAGGGAGACCTACGAGCAGTACTTC
TRBV28	.	many	TRBJ1-5	CASSVSGGTGFNQPQHF	TGTGCCAGCAGTGTGTCGGGGGGGACGGGTTTTAATCAGCCCCAGCATTTT
TRBV5-4	.	.	TRBJ2-5	CASSLTRAGSQYF	TGTGCCAGCAGTTTGACTCGTGCCGGGTCCCAGTACTTC
TRBV12-3/TRBV12-4	TRBD2	many	TRBJ2-3	CASSSPGLATDTQYF	TGTGCCAGCAGTTCTCCGGGACTAGCAACAGATACGCAGTATTTT
TRBV28	.	few	TRBJ2-1	CASSFTGSLVYNEQFF	TGTGCCAGCAGTTTTACAGGGAGTTTGGTGTACAATGAGCAGTTCTTC
TRBV19	.	.	TRBJ1-5	CASRQGGFQPQHF	TGTGCCAGTAGACAGGGCGGCTTTCAGCCCCAGCATTTT
TRBV28	.	many	TRBJ2-7	CASSRGTDPEQYF	TGTGCCAGCAGCCGAGGGACGGACCCTGAGCAGTACTTC
TRBV30	TRBD1	many	TRBJ2-1	CAWAGTEYYNEQFF	TGTGCCTGGGCCGGGACAGAGTATTACAATGAGCAGTTCTTC
TRBV28	.	many	TRBJ2-3	CASRDNWSTDTQYF	TGTGCCAGCAGGGACAACTGGAGCACAGATACGCAGTATTTT
TRBV25-1	.	.	TRBJ1-2	CATPRTDYGYTF	TGTGCCACCCCCAGGACGGACTATGGCTACACCTTC
TRBV30	.	few	TRBJ1-5	CAWSKDPKRQPQHF	TGTGCCTGGAGTAAGGACCCTAAACGTCAGCCCCAGCATTTT
TRBV24-1	.	many	TRBJ2-2	CATSDFSGPRSSGELFF	TGTGCCACCAGTGATTTTTCAGGGCCCAGATCCTCCGGGGAGCTGTTTTTT
TRBV5-6	.	few	TRBJ1-5	CASSLMGISNQPQHF	TGTGCCAGCAGCTTGATGGGTATTTCCAATCAGCCCCAGCATTTT
TRBV28	TRBD2	many	TRBJ2-1	CASSKGLAFYNEQFF	TGTGCCAGCAGCAAGGGACTAGCTTTCTACAATGAGCAGTTCTTC
TRBV14	TRBD2	many	TRBJ2-7	CASSQVGASGSGYEQYF	TGTGCCAGCAGCCAAGTTGGCGCCAGCGGGAGTGGCTACGAGCAGTACTTC
TRBV4-1	TRBD2	.	TRBJ2-3	CASSQGEGLAGDTQYF	TGCGCCAGCAGCCAAGGGGAGGGACTAGCAGGAGATACGCAGTATTTT
TRBV20-1	TRBD2	many	TRBJ2-2	CSASRLAGVRTGELFF	TGCAGTGCTTCCCGACTAGCGGGAGTCCGCACCGGGGAGCTGTTTTTT
TRBV7-6	TRBD2	few	TRBJ2-1	CASSLLPSGRIFNEQFF	TGTGCCAGCAGCTTACTCCCTAGCGGGAGAATTTTCAATGAGCAGTTCTTC
TRBV28	TRBD2	many	TRBJ2-5	CASSLRAGGVPQETQYF	TGTGCCAGCAGTCTGAGGGCGGGAGGAGTACCCCAAGAGACCCAGTACTTC
TRBV28	TRBD2	many	TRBJ2-5	CASSLAGGRIETQYF	TGTGCCAGCAGCCTAGCGGGAGGGCGAATTGAGACCCAGTACTTC
TRBV5-1	TRBD1	many	TRBJ2-1	CASSLLRTGGYNEQFF	TGCGCCAGCAGCCTACTAAGGACAGGGGGCTACAATGAGCAGTTCTTC
TRBV28	TRBD1	many	TRBJ1-6	CASSRPPGQGALGVTSPLHF	TGTGCCAGCAGCCGCCCCCCGGGACAGGGGGCGCTGGGGGTTACCTCACCCCTCCACTTT
TRBV12-3/TRBV12-4	.	many	TRBJ2-5	CASSLRATRQETQYF	TGTGCCAGCAGTTTAAGGGCAACCCGGCAAGAGACCCAGTACTTC
TRBV24-1	.	few	TRBJ2-3	CATSDNTDTQYF	TGTGCCACCAGTGACAACACAGATACGCAGTATTTT
TRBV3-1	.	many	TRBJ1-2	CASSQGIEGRGGYTF	TGTGCCAGCAGCCAAGGAATAGAGGGTAGGGGTGGCTACACCTTC
TRBV9	.	.	TRBJ2-2	CASSPRTGRYTGELFF	TGTGCCAGCAGCCCGCGAACGGGGCGTTACACCGGGGAGCTGTTTTTT
TRBV20-1	.	many	TRBJ1-1	CSASPVPGVYTEAFF	TGCAGTGCTAGCCCCGTACCAGGGGTTTACACTGAAGCTTTCTTT
TRBV28	TRBD2	many	TRBJ2-1	CASSYQRDRYNEQFF	TGTGCCAGCAGTTACCAGCGGGACCGATACAATGAGCAGTTCTTC
TRBV6-2/TRBV6-3	.	.	TRBJ1-1	CASSPGMGEDTEAFF	TGTGCCAGCAGCCCCGGGATGGGGGAAGACACTGAAGCTTTCTTT
TRBV7-2	.	many	TRBJ2-3	CASSLAGVFPDTQYF	TGTGCCAGCAGCTTAGCGGGGGTTTTTCCAGATACGCAGTATTTT
TRBV29-1	TRBD2	many	TRBJ2-1	CSVAGLAGVLEQFF	TGCAGCGTTGCGGGACTAGCGGGAGTTCTTGAGCAGTTCTTC
TRBV7-9	.	few	TRBJ1-5	CASSRGYGIDQPQHF	TGTGCCAGCAGTCGGGGATACGGGATCGATCAGCCCCAGCATTTT
TRBV4-2	TRBD2	few	TRBJ2-1	CASSQDFGRMNEQFF	TGTGCCAGCAGCCAAGATTTCGGGAGGATGAATGAGCAGTTCTTC
TRBV30	.	.	TRBJ2-7	CAWSVIDFVDSYEQYF	TGTGCCTGGAGTGTCATAGATTTCGTTGATTCCTACGAGCAGTACTTC
TRBV7-3	TRBD2	.	TRBJ2-2	CASSLKVSSGLNTGELFF	TGTGCCAGCAGCTTAAAAGTCTCTAGCGGGCTGAACACCGGGGAGCTGTTTTTT
TRBV2	.	.	TRBJ2-1	CASPGTQKKFF	TGTGCCAGCCCCGGGACCCAAAAGAAATTCTTC
TRBV27	.	many	TRBJ2-7	CASSSLDWNEQYF	TGTGCCAGCAGTTCCCTGGATTGGAACGAGCAGTACTTC
TRBV11-1	TRBD2	many	TRBJ2-1	CASSSPGLGSNEQFF	TGTGCCAGCAGCTCGCCGGGACTAGGTTCTAATGAGCAGTTCTTC
TRBV7-3	.	few	TRBJ2-1	CASSATGYEQFF	TGTGCCAGCAGCGCCACAGGGTATGAGCAGTTCTTC
TRBV6-1	.	few	TRBJ2-5	CASKNSGLPETQYF	TGTGCCAGCAAAAACTCGGGACTTCCAGAGACCCAGTACTTC
TRBV28	.	many	TRBJ1-6	CASSPHGGSPLHF	TGTGCCAGCAGCCCGCACGGGGGTTCACCCCTCCACTTT
TRBV6-2/TRBV6-3	.	few	TRBJ1-5	CASSKSLTSRNQPQHF	TGTGCCAGCAGCAAAAGCCTCACAAGTAGAAATCAGCCCCAGCATTTT
TRBV20-1	TRBD1	few	TRBJ1-6	CSARDFGDRGHNSPLHF	TGCAGTGCTAGAGATTTTGGGGACAGGGGGCACAATTCACCCCTCCACTTT
TRBV27	TRBD1	.	TRBJ1-6	CASRPDRTSPLHF	TGTGCCAGCAGACCGGACAGGACTTCACCCCTCCACTTT
TRBV7-2	.	.	TRBJ1-2	CASSLSFVYTF	TGTGCCAGCAGCCTAAGCTTTGTCTACACCTTC
TRBV20-1	.	many	TRBJ1-1	CSARAGGMITEAFF	TGCAGTGCTAGGGCGGGGGGCATGATAACTGAAGCTTTCTTT
TRBV24-1	.	many	TRBJ2-4	CATSDLQGGITKNIQYF	TGTGCCACCAGTGATTTGCAAGGGGGAATCACAAAAAACATTCAGTACTTC
TRBV10-1	.	.	TRBJ2-7	CASSDEGLSSYEQYF	TGCGCCAGCAGTGATGAGGGCCTTAGCTCCTACGAGCAGTACTTC
TRBV20-1	TRBD2	many	TRBJ2-3	CSVPGTSGTDTQYF	TGCAGTGTCCCCGGGACTAGCGGCACAGATACGCAGTATTTT
TRBV28	TRBD1	many	TRBJ1-5	CASSFLTRDRNSNQPQHF	TGTGCCAGCAGTTTTTTAACCCGGGACAGAAATAGCAATCAGCCCCAGCATTTT
TRBV4-2	TRBD1	few	TRBJ1-1	CASSQTGLFTEAFF	TGTGCCAGCAGCCAGACAGGGTTGTTCACTGAAGCTTTCTTT
TRBV19	TRBD1	.	TRBJ2-3	CASSPATGSRTDTQYF	TGTGCCAGTAGTCCAGCGACAGGGAGTAGGACAGATACGCAGTATTTT
TRBV5-1	.	few	TRBJ1-4	CASSLRGAEKLFF	TGCGCCAGCTCTCTAAGGGGGGCTGAAAAACTGTTTTTT